One sample yielded the 9 T cell receptor beta chains listed below, sequenced in a study of cytomegalovirus exposure and HLA in healthy donors. PCR primers comprised 60 Vbeta and 13 Jbeta primers. This table comes from immunoSEQ multiplex PCR, and its TCRdb copy is limited to in-frame clones, with some not included. Here the sample spans about 190,000 clones, roughly 12% being singletons. The sample comprised PBMCs. Receptors originate from a man between 45 and 60 years old in good health and CMV-seropositive.

The chain links TRBV30 to TRBJ1-3; D not resolved. The germline V and J ends were trimmed by 2 bases and 0 bases, with 14 bases remaining between them. Looked up from germline, CDR1 is GTSNPN and CDR2 is SVGIG (reference sequence). The CDR3 sequence is 16 residues long. CDR3 residues: CAWSTPTPFSGNTIYF. CDR3 sequence (DNA): TGTGCCTGGAGTACCCCGACACCTTTCTCTGGAAACACCATATATTTT.

The chain couples TRBV29-1 to TRBJ1-2; 9 nucleotides align to TRBD1. The CDR3 sequence is 16 residues long. Germline CDR1 reads SQVTM; CDR2 reads ANQGSEA. V lost 1 base and J lost 0; bases outside the gene matches: 6. As DNA, the CDR3 is TGCAGCGTTGAAGCACAGGGGGCACGGGCTAACTATGGCTACACCTTC. It yields the protein CSVEAQGARANYGYTF.

A few counts support this clone. The J gene is TRBJ2-1, the V gene TRBV13, with D possibly being TRBD1 (5 bases). V was clipped by 4 bases and J by 0 bases, with 13 bases between them. CDR1 is PRHDT, CDR2 FYEKMQ, per germline (reference sequence). The CDR3 contains 16 residues. Here the CDR3 reads CASSSRRQSSYNEQFF. In nucleotides, the CDR3 is TGTGCCAGCAGCTCTAGGAGACAGAGCTCCTACAATGAGCAGTTCTTC. The variable domain in full, completed from reference TRBV13 and TRBJ2-1, reads AAGVIQSPRHLIKEKRETATLKCYPIPRHDTVYWYQQGPGQDPQFLISFYEKMQSDKGSIPDRFSAQQFSDYHSELNMSSLELGDSALYFCASSSRRQSSYNEQFFGPGTRLTVL.

This chain connects TRBV9 to TRBJ2-2; no clear D. Germline CDR1 and CDR2: SGDLS and YYNGEE. The CDR3 is made up of 14 amino acids. Trimming shortened V by 0 bases and J by 1 base, and 4 bases separated the two germline ends. CDR3 sequence (DNA): TGTGCCAGCAGCGTAGGCGGGAACACCGGGGAGCTGTTTTTT. It codes for CASSVGGNTGELFF.

The chain carries TRBV21-1 and TRBJ2-5; the D call in the table, TRBD2, was not verified against the DNA. TRBV21-1 is a pseudogene. This CDR3 contains 12 residues. CDR3 sequence (DNA): TGTGCCAGCACTCGAAGAGGGGAGACCCAGTACTTC. This translates into CASTRRGETQYF.

This clone turned up a few times. The chain employs TRBV9 and TRBJ2-3, with 9 bases identical to TRBD1. Trimming took 4 bases from V and 6 from J; bases not matched to a gene: 9. CDR3 length equals 15 residues. Looked up from germline, CDR1 is SGDLS and CDR2 is YYNGEE. DNA for the CDR3: TGTGCCAGCAGCTCACAGGGGGCGCGAAGGGATACGCAGTATTTT. Amino acids: CASSSQGARRDTQYF.

The rearrangement links TRBV11-3 to TRBJ2-3; 7 bases map to TRBD1. Trimming removed 3 bases from V and 4 bases from J; junction bases left unmatched: 4. This CDR3 is 14 amino acids long. Germline CDR1 is SGHNT and CDR2 is YENEEA. The CDR3 sequence: CASSLTGYADTQYF. DNA for the CDR3: TGTGCCAGCAGCTTGACAGGGTACGCAGATACGCAGTATTTT.

This clone showed up just a few times. This chain joins TRBV28 and TRBJ1-4, with 7 bases fitting TRBD1. The CDR3 is made up of 12 amino acids. The V and J ends lost 7 bases and 8 bases, in that order; junction bases with no gene match: 4. The V gene's germline CDR1 is MDHEN and CDR2 SYDVKM. For the CDR3, the DNA is TGTGCCAGCAAACAGGGGAGCGAAAAACTGTTTTTT. Encoded protein: CASKQGSEKLFF.

This clone was seen only a few times. J is TRBJ1-5 and V is TRBV2, with TRBD1 matching over 7 bases. Losses at the gene ends were 0 bases for V and 7 bases for J; bases not matched to a gene: 9. The CDR3 is made up of 16 amino acids. Germline values: CDR1 SNHLY, CDR2 FYNNEI. The CDR3 sequence is CASSEAATGARQPQHF. The CDR3 nucleotides are TGTGCCAGCAGTGAAGCTGCAACAGGGGCCCGGCAGCCCCAGCATTTT. Drawing the rest from reference TRBV2 and TRBJ1-5, the complete variable domain is EPEVTQTPSHQVTQMGQEVILRCVPISNHLYFYWYRQILGQKVEFLVSFYNNEISEKSEIFDDQFSVERPDGSNFTLKIRSTKLEDSAMYFCASSEAATGARQPQHFGDGTRLSIL.